This T cell receptor (beta chain) was retrieved from a study of blood T cell repertoires in COVID-19. Study details: Samples came from the United States, Italy and Spain, spanning acute and convalescent COVID-19. Sources were T cells, B-cell-depleted T cells, or PBMCs; the material itself was cDNA or gDNA.

Study processing details: Reference gene primer amplification gave nucleated cell count estimates. Clones were sequenced by immunoSEQ multiplex PCR, and TCRdb holds only the in-frame ones, with some missing. Clone size and the V and J calls come from that table; the DNA yielded D and trimming. Of hundreds of thousands of clones listed, about 82% are singletons. There are 14 residues in the CDR3. After removal of 5 bases from V and 4 bases from J, the junction contained 6 bases not matched to a gene. Per germline, CDR1 SGHRS and CDR2 YFSETQ. The rearrangement links TRBV5-1 to TRBJ1-1; TRBD1 agrees at 9 bases. The receptor's source is a man aged 45-65 years with active or convalescent COVID-19. The specimen sequenced was peripheral blood. DNA for the CDR3: TGCGCCAGCAGACCAGGACAGGGGATCACTGAAGCTTTCTTT. This translates into CASRPGQGITEAFF. Full variable domain (outside the CDR3, taken from reference TRBV5-1 and TRBJ1-1): KAGVTQTPRYLIKTRGQQVTLSCSPISGHRSVSWYQQTPGQGLQFLFEYFSETQRNKGNFPGRFSGRQFSNSRSEMNVSTLELGDSALYLCASRPGQGITEAFFGQGTRLTVV.